This entry lists 5 T cell receptor beta chains sequenced from one sample in a study of identifying expanded T cells in peripheral blood. This table comes from immunoSEQ multiplex PCR, and its TCRdb copy is limited to in-frame clones, with some not included. The sample yields around 120,000 clones, roughly 84% seen once. Source material: blood. Source of these receptors: a person aged 18-69 years in good health.

As for this clone: This may stem from a read error, because a much larger clone lies one nucleotide away. This chain uses TRBV29-1 with TRBJ1-1; D is undetermined. V lost 4 bases and J lost 1, with 10 bases in between. This CDR3 has 13 residues. Germline V CDR1 and CDR2: SQVTM, ANQGSEA. CDR3 in amino acids: CSVGSPENTEAFF. The DNA of the CDR3 is TGCAGCGTTGGGAGTCCGGAGAACACTGAAGCTTTCTTT.

The chain's CDR3 is CASRAERAPETEAFF. As DNA, the CDR3 is TGTGCCAGCAGGGCCGAGAGGGCTCCGGAGACTGAAGCTTTCTTT. The chain uses TRBV5-6 and TRBJ1-1; the D is unclear. Trimming took 5 bases from V and 5 from J, leaving 19 bases between them. This CDR3 contains 15 residues. CDR1 is SGHDT and CDR2 is YYEEEE in the germline V gene. Full variable domain (remainder filled in from reference TRBV5-6 and TRBJ1-1): DAGVTQSPTHLIKTRGQQVTLRCSPKSGHDTVSWYQQALGQGPQFIFQYYEEEERQRGNFPDRFSGHQFPNYSSELNVNALLLGDSALYLCASRAERAPETEAFFGQGTRLTVV.

V gene TRBV7-8 combines with J gene TRBJ2-2; 7 bases agree with TRBD1. The CDR3 is 14 amino acids. Germline values: CDR1 SGHVS, CDR2 FQNEAQ. V trimming: 1 base; J trimming: 6 bases; junction bases outside the gene matches: 2. CDR3 in amino acids: CASSLDDRAGELFF. CDR3 coding DNA: TGTGCCAGCAGCTTAGACGACAGGGCCGGGGAGCTGTTTTTT.

The chain couples TRBV30 to TRBJ2-3; tentative D call: TRBD1 (5 bases). This CDR3 contains 15 residues. V shed 2 bases and J shed 4 bases, with 16 bases lying between them. Germline values: CDR1 GTSNPN, CDR2 SVGIG (reference sequence). In DNA, the CDR3 is TGTGCCTGGAGTAGGGGTGGGATTTTAGCAGATACGCAGTATTTT. It is translated as CAWSRGGILADTQYF.

The CDR3 is CASSSFGSRGRVGTEAFF. CDR3 nucleotide sequence: TGTGCCAGCAGTTCATTTGGGTCTCGGGGGCGGGTAGGCACTGAAGCTTTCTTT. The chain couples TRBV7-2 to TRBJ1-1; TRBD1 is a possible D gene (6 bases). CDR3 size: 18 residues. V lost 6 bases and J lost 4, with 27 bases in between. Germline CDR1 SGHTA, CDR2 FQGNSA. Complete variable domain (other parts from reference TRBV7-2 and TRBJ1-1): GAGVSQSPSNKVTEKGKDVELRCDPISGHTALYWYRQSLGQGLEFLIYFQGNSAPDKSGLPSDRFSAERTGGSVSTLTIQRTQQEDSAVYLCASSSFGSRGRVGTEAFFGQGTRLTVV.